This TCR beta chain comes out of a study of memory CD4+ T cells and cytomegalovirus serostatus. Findings and caveats of the study: Of 150 to 200 reported CMV TCRbeta sequences, under 80 were found in memory CD4+ repertoires.

Single viable CD3+CD4+CD8-CD45RO+ cells were sorted as the memory CD4+ T cells. Total CD4+ T cells were enriched by CD4 positive selection. This clone was seen a handful of times. Its matching antigen is unknown. Data came from immunoSEQ multiplex PCR; TCRdb stores just in-frame clones and leaves some out. Of tens of thousands of clones listed, around 82% were seen once; the top ten hold over 0.65%. Trimming removed 5 bases from V and 7 bases from J; junction bases left unmatched: 14. CDR3 size: 16 residues. Germline lookup yields CDR1 MGHDK and CDR2 SYGVNS. The J gene is TRBJ2-5, the V gene TRBV25-1, with 9 bases matching TRBD2. Specimen: memory CD4+ T cells from blood. This TCR derives from an adult in good health and CMV-seronegative. CDR3 nucleotide sequence: TGTGCCAGCAGTCCCTTAGGGACGCGGGAGGGGGTGACCCAGTACTTC. This encodes CASSPLGTREGVTQYF. Full variable domain (remainder filled in from reference TRBV25-1 and TRBJ2-5): EADIYQTPRYLVIGTGKKITLECSQTMGHDKMYWYQQDPGMELHLIHYSYGVNSTEKGDLSSESTVSRIRTEHFPLTLESARPSHTSQYLCASSPLGTREGVTQYFGPGTRLLVL.